This T cell receptor (beta chain) was identified in a study of cytomegalovirus exposure and HLA in healthy donors. Findings and limits, study-wide: According to reports, the classifier identified cytomegalovirus status with high specificity and sensitivity. Most TCR sequences proved rare, with some public TCRs found in many donors.

About this clone itself: Its antigen remains unidentified.

It was the approximately 120-subject validation cohort, separate from the approximately 700-subject first cohort, to which the donors belonged. The CDR3 contains 15 residues. Germline assignment: CDR1 MGHRA and CDR2 YSYEKL. Germline trimming cut 0 bases from V and 7 bases from J; bases unmatched to any gene: 8. Sequencing was performed with immunoSEQ multiplex PCR; in TCRdb, only in-frame clones are kept and a portion is missing. The sample lists under 130,000 clones; more than 85% were seen once. This clonotype originated in a woman aged 18-35 years in good health and CMV-seropositive. The specimen was PBMCs. This chain links TRBV4-1 with TRBJ2-7; 8 bases are a match to TRBD1. CDR3 region: CASSQDLGQGLEQYF. In DNA form, the CDR3 reads TGCGCCAGCAGCCAAGATCTCGGACAGGGCCTGGAGCAGTACTTC.